In its sample, the clone carrying this TCR beta chain was seen a few times. Antigen: not known. A much larger clone lies a single base off, so this may be a read error. Samples came from axillary lymph nodes draining the breast cancer. This specimen belongs to a study of breast tumors, draining lymph nodes, adjacent tissues. Study-level results: Tumor TCR diversity was below lymph nodes but above nontumor tissue. Findings are consistent with lymph node origin and intratumoral expansion of most tumor T cells.

This CDR3 contains 12 residues. Germline lookup yields CDR1 DFQATT and CDR2 SNEGSKA (reference sequence). MiXCR was run by TCRdb on the multiplex PCR reads, yielding one entry per CDR3 protein. The sample has about 230,000 distinct CDR3 sequences, roughly 30% seen once; the top ten hold approximately 1.5%. This sequence originates from a female donor with breast cancer. Some clones in this sample may be carry-over from other donors' samples. The chain couples TRBV20-1 to TRBJ1-2; TRBD1 matches at 8 bases. The source material was axillary lymph node tissue. The CDR3 sequence: CSALTGVYGSTF. The CDR3 DNA reads TGCAGTGCCTTGACAGGGGTATATGGCTCCACCTTC.